This TCR beta chain was found in a study of blood T cell repertoires in COVID-19. V shed 4 bases and J 7 bases; nucleotides not matched to a gene: 13. Germline V gene lookup returns CDR1 LGHDT and CDR2 YNNKEL (reference sequence). This CDR3 spans 18 amino acids. Clones were read by immunoSEQ multiplex PCR, and TCRdb kept only the in-frame ones, dropping some. In the table there are 110,000 or so clones, 85% to 90% of which are singletons. The sequenced sample was peripheral blood. The TCR comes from a man between 65 and 79 years old with active or convalescent COVID-19. This chain uses TRBV3-1 (or the pseudogene TRBV3-2) with TRBJ2-1; the match to TRBD2 covers 13 bases. Here the CDR3 reads CASSRGLAGAGGGNEQFF. As DNA, the CDR3 is TGTGCCAGCAGCCGTGGACTAGCGGGAGCGGGTGGAGGTAATGAGCAGTTCTTC.